These T cell receptor beta chains were read from a single sample in a study of T cell repertoires in cytomegalovirus infection. TCRdb recomputed calls from the reads with MiXCR, one row per CDR3 protein. The repertoire has more than 400,000 distinct CDR3 sequences, approximately 25% of them found once; the top ten carry about 13%. The sequenced sample was PBMCs. The receptors come from a human donor in good health (CMV status not recorded). Some clones in this sample may be carry-over from other donors' samples. CDR3s include the opening cysteine and the closing phenylalanine or tryptophan. The D gene is left open where the match is weak. Some rows have no size entry. The others give once, few or many, or a class for an expanded clone.

TRBV28	few	-	TRBJ1-5	TGTGCCAGCAGTTCCGGACAGACTGATCAGCCCCAGCATTTT	CASSSGQTDQPQHF
TRBV7-2	many	-	TRBJ2-6	TGTGCCAGCAGCTTGTTAGACAGGCTCCTTAAACATTCTGGGGCCAACGTCCTGACTTTC	CASSLLDRLLKHSGANVLTF
TRBV12-5	few	-	TRBJ1-2	TGTGCTAGTTCCGGTCCGGGCTACTATGGCTACACCTTC	CASSGPGYYGYTF
TRBV19	-	TRBD2	TRBJ2-1	TGTGCCAGTAGTAAGTTCCGACTAGCGGGCCTCCCCCAAGGGGGGGTTTACAATGAGCAGTTCTTC	CASSKFRLAGLPQGGVYNEQFF
TRBV5-5	-	-	TRBJ1-5	TGTGCCAGCAGCTTGGGGGCCGCAGGGGAGCCCCAGCATTTT	CASSLGAAGEPQHF
TRBV4-1	many	-	TRBJ1-5	TGCGCCAGCAGCCAAGTTAGGGATCTGGGCAATCCGCCCCAGCATTTT	CASSQVRDLGNPPQHF
TRBV18	few	-	TRBJ1-5	TGTGCCAGCTCACCAGGTGGGGAGCCCCAGCATTTT	CASSPGGEPQHF
TRBV19	few	TRBD2	TRBJ2-5	TGTGCCAGTAGCGGGACTAGCGGGGGGGTTGAGACCCAGTACTTC	CASSGTSGGVETQYF
TRBV12-3/TRBV12-4	-	-	TRBJ2-6	TGTGCCAGCAGGCCAACTAGGTTTGGGTCTGGGGCCAACGTCCTGACTTTC	CASRPTRFGSGANVLTF
TRBV12-3/TRBV12-4	many	-	TRBJ1-3	TGTGCCAGCCGACAGGCCGGCTCTGGAAACACCATATATTTT	CASRQAGSGNTIYF
TRBV7-2	few	-	TRBJ1-5	TGTGCCAGCGGGACACCGGATAGCAATCAGCCCCAGCATTTT	CASGTPDSNQPQHF
TRBV7-9	few	-	TRBJ2-3	TGTGCCAGCAGCCGAAGGCGACTAGGAGAAGATACGCAGTATTTT	CASSRRRLGEDTQYF
TRBV7-2	few	TRBD1	TRBJ1-2	TGTGCCAGCAGCTCAAACTCCGGGACAGCCCCCAATGGCTACACCTTC	CASSSNSGTAPNGYTF
TRBV7-2	many	-	TRBJ1-5	TGTGCCAGCAGCGATAGGGCAATGAATCAGCCCCAGCATTTT	CASSDRAMNQPQHF
TRBV28	few	-	TRBJ2-7	TGTGCCAGCAGTTCACCGATACCGGGGGAGCAGTACTTC	CASSSPIPGEQYF
TRBV6-2/TRBV6-3	-	-	TRBJ2-1	TGTGCCAGCAGACTGAGACAAGCGGGTTACAATGAGCAGTTCTTC	CASRLRQAGYNEQFF
TRBV27	-	-	TRBJ1-6	TGTGCCAGCAGTTCCCCCCCAGGGTCACCCCTCCACTTT	CASSSPPGSPLHF
TRBV10-3	-	-	TRBJ1-4	TGTGCCATCAACGACGGAGGAACCGAAAAACTGTTTTTT	CAINDGGTEKLFF
TRBV30	-	-	TRBJ1-1	TGTGCCTGGAGTGTAATGAATACGAACACTGAAGCTTTCTTT	CAWSVMNTNTEAFF
TRBV7-9	few	TRBD1	TRBJ2-5	TGTGCCAGCAGCTTTGGGACAGGGGTTACGGAGACCCAGTACTTC	CASSFGTGVTETQYF
TRBV20-1	-	-	TRBJ1-1	TGCAGTGCTAGCCGGGCAGGCCTGAACACTGAAGCTTTCTTT	CSASRAGLNTEAFF